The clone carrying this T cell receptor beta chain has just a few counts. The data belong to a study of regulatory T cells in long-lasting Graves disease. Study overall: Antithyroid drugs had been given to newly diagnosed Graves' patients for under 3 months.

Time point here: newly diagnosed GD, antithyroid drugs for less than 3 months. Preparation of the TCR library used RNA extracted from PBMCs. iRepertoire HTBI primers and Arm-PCR of CDR3 regions built TCR beta libraries. TCRdb fed the multiplex PCR reads into MiXCR, producing one record per CDR3 protein. Of hundreds of thousands of distinct CDR3 sequences in the sample, approximately 13% were seen once. A further study also used this sample, focusing on T cells in Graves' hyperthyroidism and ophthalmopathy. From that report: When the TCR CDR3 underwent first-round RT-PCR, the HTBI primer set was used. A median 6.5 months before onset, the model predicted ophthalmopathy.

This clonotype originated in a man aged 25 to 40 with Graves disease. This specimen consisted of peripheral blood mononuclear cells (PBMCs), obtained at new diagnosis, from a patient treated with antithyroid drugs.

DNA of the CDR3: TGTGCCAGCAGCTTCCTTCGGCCCCTAGCGGGAGGTATAGAGACCCAGTACTTC. Residues: CASSFLRPLAGGIETQYF. The V gene is TRBV11-2, the J gene TRBJ2-1, with 11 bases that match TRBD2. Matching the DNA end better, TRBJ2-5 makes the J call doubtful. CDR3 length: 18 residues. Germline V gives CDR1 SGHAT, CDR2 FQNNGV.